This T cell receptor beta chain was documented in a study of T-cell reconstitution after alpha-beta-depleted transplantation in children. Library preparation (for TCRbeta) was performed with unique molecular identifiers. TCRdb re-analysed the PCR reads in MiXCR, keeping a single row per CDR3 protein. This sample carries 490,000 or so distinct CDR3 sequences, 9.5% to 15% of them seen once, and the ten largest clones take around 6.1%. The V gene's germline CDR1 is MNHNY and CDR2 SVGAGI (reference sequence). V was cut by 4 bases and J by 5 bases, with 8 bases left in between. This CDR3 has 13 amino acids. This clonotype was detected many times.

Here the sequenced sample was PBMCs from the stem cell graft donor, taken from the stem cell graft. The chain links TRBV6-6 to TRBJ2-2; maybe TRBD1 (6 bases). This sequence was found in a human donor who donated a stem cell graft to a child with combined immunodeficiency. This CDR3 reads CASSWTATGELFF. The DNA for the CDR3 is TGTGCCAGCAGTTGGACAGCAACCGGGGAGCTGTTTTTT.